The 22 T cell receptor beta chains reported below all come from one sample, sequenced in a study of T cell responses to AZD1222 COVID-19 vaccine. Clones were read by immunoSEQ multiplex PCR, and TCRdb kept only the in-frame ones, dropping some. The sample shows about 86,000 clones, approximately 90% of them seen only once. This material consisted of peripheral blood, taken 28 days after the second AZD1222 dose. These receptors were collected from an adult who received the AZD1222 COVID-19 vaccine.

The V and J genes are TRBV14 and TRBJ2-5; TRBD2 agrees at 7 bases. After removal of 0 bases from V and 3 bases from J, the junction contained 10 bases not matched to a gene. Germline V gives CDR1 SGHDN, CDR2 FVKESK. The CDR3 covers 17 residues. The CDR3 loop reads CASSQESGGWPKETQYF. CDR3 nucleotide sequence: TGTGCCAGCAGCCAAGAATCCGGGGGGTGGCCGAAAGAGACCCAGTACTTC.

This clone was seen just once. Because it lacks the conserved phenylalanine or tryptophan at the end, this CDR3 is likely a read error. The limits of the CDR3 on the DNA are not certain, so only TCRdb's listed CDR3 is given. The chain joins TRBV6-1 to TRBJ2-7; TRBD1 is the table's D call, not checked against the DNA. The length of the CDR3 is 11 amino acids, counting both ends. Per germline, CDR1 MNHNS and CDR2 SASEGT. The CDR3 loop reads CASSVGGRGQI.

The chain carries TRBV7-9 and TRBJ1-1, with unresolved D. Trimming removed 2 bases from V and 1 base from J, with 11 bases in between. The CDR3 is 15 amino acids. Looked up from germline, CDR1 is SEHNR and CDR2 is FQNEAQ (reference sequence). Here the CDR3 reads CASSLSAGENTEAFF. CDR3 nucleotides: TGTGCCAGCAGCTTATCCGCCGGAGAGAACACTGAAGCTTTCTTT.

The rearrangement uses TRBV6-1 and TRBJ1-2; D is possibly TRBD1 (5 bases). The germline CDR1 and CDR2 sequences are MNHNS and SASEGT. CDR3 length: 14 residues. V shed 2 bases and J shed 4 bases, with 11 bases lying between them. The CDR3 spells CASSELLGAYGYTF. The DNA of the CDR3 is TGTGCCAGCAGTGAATTGCTAGGGGCCTATGGCTACACCTTC.

The J gene is TRBJ1-5, the V gene TRBV29-1; D gene uncertain. This CDR3 has 13 amino acids. Trimming removed 4 bases from V and 5 bases from J, with 12 bases in between. Germline CDR1 reads SQVTM; CDR2 reads ANQGSEA. The CDR3 loop is CSVAKQMDQPQHF. CDR3 nucleotides: TGCAGCGTTGCCAAGCAGATGGATCAGCCCCAGCATTTT. Variable domain in full (rest from reference TRBV29-1 and TRBJ1-5): SAVISQKPSRDICQRGTSLTIQCQVDSQVTMMFWYRQQPGQSLTLIATANQGSEATYESGFVIDKFPISRPNLTFSTLTVSNMSPEDSSIYLCSVAKQMDQPQHFGDGTRLSIL.

The rearrangement uses TRBV14 and TRBJ2-5, with D unresolved. Trimming took off 4 bases at V and 2 bases at J, with 11 bases between the two ends. CDR1 and CDR2 from the germline V gene are SGHDN and FVKESK. The CDR3 loop spans 14 amino acids. CDR3 in amino acids: CASSPTRKQETQYF. The CDR3 DNA sequence: TGTGCCAGCAGCCCAACACGGAAGCAAGAGACCCAGTACTTC.

The chain has TRBV6-5 and TRBJ2-1; D may be TRBD1 (6 bases). In germline, CDR1 is MNHEY, CDR2 SVGAGI. The CDR3 runs 12 residues. V lost 7 bases, J lost 4 bases, and 8 bases lay in between. CDR3 in amino acids: CASIDRYNEQFF. CDR3 in DNA: TGTGCCAGCATCGACAGGTACAATGAGCAGTTCTTC.

The V and J genes are TRBV6-6 and TRBJ1-1; weak D call: TRBD1 (6 bases). Trimming cost V 2 bases and J 7 bases, with 17 bases left between them. CDR3 length: 15 amino acids. Germline assignment: CDR1 MNHNY and CDR2 SVGAGI (reference sequence). The CDR3 nucleotides read TGTGCCAGCAGTTACCCCACAGGGATTGGGCTTGAAGCTTTCTTT. This translates into CASSYPTGIGLEAFF.

The V and J genes are TRBV15 and TRBJ1-4, with 7 bases that match TRBD1. Germline V gene data show CDR1 as LNHNV and CDR2 as YYDKDF (reference sequence). The V segment lost 0 bases and the J segment 4 bases; nucleotides outside the gene matches: 2. The CDR3 is 15 amino acids. The CDR3 spells CATSREGQHNEKLFF. The CDR3 nucleotides are TGTGCCACCAGCAGAGAGGGACAGCATAATGAAAAACTGTTTTTT.

The gene calls are TRBV15 and TRBJ1-1; D gene ambiguous. This CDR3 has 15 amino acids. Trimming shortened V by 6 bases and J by 2 bases, and 16 bases separated the two germline ends. Germline V gene sequence: CDR1 LNHNV, CDR2 YYDKDF (reference sequence). The CDR3 loop reads CATSLTASLNTEAFF. In nucleotides, the CDR3 is TGTGCCACCAGTTTAACGGCGAGCCTTAACACTGAAGCTTTCTTT.

The chain recombines TRBV7-3 with TRBJ2-1; 8 bases align to TRBD1. This CDR3 region has 15 residues. The junction had 3 bases not matched to a gene; V was cut back by 3 bases and J by 2 bases. Germline V gene data show CDR1 as SGHTA and CDR2 as FQGTGA. CDR3 residues: CASSLGQVTYNEQFF. For the CDR3, the DNA is TGTGCCAGCAGCTTGGGACAGGTAACCTACAATGAGCAGTTCTTC.

This clone was detected a few times. V and J are TRBV13 and TRBJ2-7, with 9 bases fitting TRBD2. The CDR3 covers 21 residues. CDR1 is PRHDT, CDR2 FYEKMQ, per germline (reference sequence). V lost 4 bases and J lost 1; bases outside the gene matches: 23. The CDR3: CASSSSVRVGRGGRGSYEQYF. The CDR3 nucleotides read TGTGCCAGCAGCTCCAGTGTCCGTGTAGGGCGGGGGGGCCGAGGTTCCTACGAGCAGTACTTC.

The chain employs TRBV18 and TRBJ1-2, with 7 positions matching TRBD1. V shed 3 bases, J shed 3 bases, and the junction held 10 bases outside the gene matches. There are 16 residues in the CDR3. Germline CDR1 and CDR2: KGHSH and LQKENI. The CDR3 sequence is CASSPTGPPGDYGYTF. CDR3 DNA sequence: TGTGCCAGCTCACCGACAGGGCCGCCTGGGGACTATGGCTACACCTTC.

The V and J genes are TRBV15 and TRBJ2-1; D call uncertain. The CDR3 sequence is 11 residues long. Germline values: CDR1 LNHNV, CDR2 YYDKDF (reference sequence). The V and J ends lost 6 bases and 9 bases respectively, with 9 bases between them. The CDR3 region has the DNA TGTGCCACCAGGAGGTCGGGTGAGCAGTTCTTC. Residues: CATRRSGEQFF.

The V and J genes are TRBV9 and TRBJ1-2; 7 nucleotides line up with TRBD1. CDR3 size: 16 residues. Trimming took 8 bases from V and 3 from J; bases not matched to a gene: 16. The germline CDR1 and CDR2 sequences are SGDLS and YYNGEE. In DNA, the CDR3 is TGTGCCAGTTCCGGAAAGACAGGGCTGAATCACTATGGCTACACCTTC. Translation: CASSGKTGLNHYGYTF.

The gene calls are TRBV7-2 and TRBJ2-1; the match to TRBD2 covers 7 bases. Trimming at V came to 5 bases and at J to 3 bases, leaving 10 bases not matched to a gene. In germline, CDR1 is SGHTA, CDR2 FQGNSA. The length of the CDR3 is 16 residues. CDR3 DNA sequence: TGTGCCAGCAGCCGCGCGGGGGTCGGGGTCTACAATGAGCAGTTCTTC. Protein: CASSRAGVGVYNEQFF.

The chain carries TRBV5-6 and TRBJ2-3, with 10 bases matching TRBD1. The CDR3 covers 15 residues. J gave up 3 bases and V 9 bases, and 10 bases lay outside the gene matches. Per germline, CDR1 SGHDT and CDR2 YYEEEE. The CDR3 nucleotides read TGTGCCACGGGTCGGGACAGGGGTCGAACAGATACGCAGTATTTT. It translates to CATGRDRGRTDTQYF.

The chain is built from TRBV13 and TRBJ2-7; 10 bases map to TRBD1. CDR3 length: 16 residues. Per the germline V gene, CDR1 is PRHDT and CDR2 is FYEKMQ (reference sequence). With V trimmed by 0 bases and J by 5 bases, 7 bases remained unmatched. The CDR3 nucleotides read TGTGCCAGCAGCTTAGGAGCCGGGACAGGGGTGAACGAGCAGTACTTC. This codes for CASSLGAGTGVNEQYF.

The J gene is TRBJ1-5, the V gene TRBV3-1 (or the pseudogene TRBV3-2); D ambiguous. The CDR3 spans 15 residues. The V and J ends lost 0 bases and 0 bases respectively, with 6 bases between them. Germline V CDR1 and CDR2: LGHDT, YNNKEL (reference sequence). The CDR3 here is CASSQDGRSNQPQHF. CDR3 coding DNA: TGTGCCAGCAGCCAAGACGGCCGTAGCAATCAGCCCCAGCATTTT.

The CDR3 region is CASSQAVAGEQYF. The CDR3 nucleotides read TGTGCCAGCAGCCAAGCGGTGGCAGGCGAGCAGTACTTC. V gene TRBV3-1 (or the pseudogene TRBV3-2) combines with J gene TRBJ2-7; D unresolved. The CDR3 length is 13 residues. Trimming took 1 base from V and 6 from J, leaving 10 bases between them. Germline V gives CDR1 LGHDT, CDR2 YNNKEL (reference sequence).

This rearrangement joins TRBV3-1 (or the pseudogene TRBV3-2) to TRBJ2-7; 10 positions agree with TRBD1. In germline, CDR1 is LGHDT, CDR2 YNNKEL (reference sequence). This CDR3 has 14 residues. The V and J ends lost 5 bases and 2 bases, in that order; junction bases with no gene match: 3. The CDR3 coding sequence is TGTGCCAGCAGCACCGGGACAGGGGCCTACGAGCAGTACTTC. Residues: CASSTGTGAYEQYF.

A single count supports this clone. The J gene is TRBJ1-1, the V gene TRBV9, with D perhaps TRBD1 (5 bases). Germline CDR1 reads SGDLS; CDR2 reads YYNGEE. The CDR3 is 14 amino acids. Trimming stripped 2 bases from V and 8 bases from J, with 16 bases between. The CDR3 coding sequence is TGTGCCAGCAGCGTTGTCAGGGACCCTCCCGAAGCTTTCTTT. Protein product: CASSVVRDPPEAFF.